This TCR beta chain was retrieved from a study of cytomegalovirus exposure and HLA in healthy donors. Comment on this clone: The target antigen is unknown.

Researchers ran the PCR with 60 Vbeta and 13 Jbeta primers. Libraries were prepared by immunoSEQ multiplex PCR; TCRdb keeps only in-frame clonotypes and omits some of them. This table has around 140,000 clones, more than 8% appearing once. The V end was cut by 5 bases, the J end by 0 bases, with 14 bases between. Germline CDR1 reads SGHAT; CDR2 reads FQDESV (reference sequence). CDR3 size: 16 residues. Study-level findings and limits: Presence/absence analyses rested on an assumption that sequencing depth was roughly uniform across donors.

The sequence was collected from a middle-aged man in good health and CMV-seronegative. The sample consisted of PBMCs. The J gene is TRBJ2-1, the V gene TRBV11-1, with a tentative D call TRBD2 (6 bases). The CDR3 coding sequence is TGTGCCAGCAGCCCCGCCCGGGGGAGCTCCTACAATGAGCAGTTCTTC. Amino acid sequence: CASSPARGSSYNEQFF.